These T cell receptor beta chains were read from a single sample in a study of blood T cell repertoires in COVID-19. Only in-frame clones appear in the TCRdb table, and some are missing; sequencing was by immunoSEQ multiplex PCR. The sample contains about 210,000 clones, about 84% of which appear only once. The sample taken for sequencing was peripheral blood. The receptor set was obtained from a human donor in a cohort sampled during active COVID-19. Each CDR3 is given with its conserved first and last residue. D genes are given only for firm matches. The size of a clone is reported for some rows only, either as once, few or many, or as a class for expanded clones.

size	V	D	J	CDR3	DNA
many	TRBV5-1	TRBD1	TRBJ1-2	CASSFSGGRDYGYTF	TGCGCCAGCAGCTTTTCAGGGGGCAGAGACTATGGCTACACCTTC
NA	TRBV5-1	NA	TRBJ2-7	CASSLVGSRDEQYF	TGCGCCAGCAGCTTGGTCGGTAGCAGGGACGAGCAGTACTTC
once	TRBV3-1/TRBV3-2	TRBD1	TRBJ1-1	CASSQQGVQSEAFF	TGTGCCAGCAGCCAACAGGGGGTTCAATCTGAAGCTTTCTTT
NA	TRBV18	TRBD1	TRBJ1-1	CASSTGLGQGISFF	TGTGCCAGCTCTACCGGGCTGGGACAGGGTATTTCTTTCTTT
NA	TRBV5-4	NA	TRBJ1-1	CASSRRVANTEAFF	TGTGCCAGCAGCCGCAGGGTTGCGAACACTGAAGCTTTCTTT
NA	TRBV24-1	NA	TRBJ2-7	CATSDPVTYEQYF	TGTGCCACCAGTGATCCCGTTACCTACGAGCAGTACTTC
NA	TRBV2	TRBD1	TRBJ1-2	CASDRDSYGYTF	TGTGCCAGTGACCGGGACAGCTATGGCTACACCTTC
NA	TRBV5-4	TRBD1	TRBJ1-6	CASSLTGARNSPLHF	TGTGCCAGCAGCTTGACAGGGGCGAGGAATTCACCCCTCCACTTT
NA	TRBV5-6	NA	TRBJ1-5	CASSLGGAQPQHF	TGTGCCAGCAGCTTGGGTGGGGCTCAGCCCCAGCATTTT
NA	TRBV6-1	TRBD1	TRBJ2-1	CASSELRQGRYNEQFF	TGTGCCAGCAGTGAACTGCGACAGGGTCGATACAATGAGCAGTTCTTC
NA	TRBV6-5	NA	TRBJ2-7	CASSPPGGKKNEQYF	TGTGCCAGCAGCCCCCCGGGCGGGAAGAAGAACGAGCAGTACTTC
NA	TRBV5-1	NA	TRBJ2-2	CASSFPMRTGELFF	TGCGCCAGCAGCTTCCCCATGCGCACCGGGGAGCTGTTTTTT
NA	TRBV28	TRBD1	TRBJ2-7	CASSSGTEGNYEQYF	TGTGCCAGCAGTTCCGGGACAGAGGGTAACTACGAGCAGTACTTC
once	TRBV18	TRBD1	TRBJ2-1	CASSPDRQGAYNEQFF	TGTGCCAGCTCACCAGATCGACAGGGAGCCTACAATGAGCAGTTCTTC
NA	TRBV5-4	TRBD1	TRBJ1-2	CASSNGQGGYGYTF	TGTGCCAGCAGCAACGGACAGGGCGGCTATGGCTACACCTTC
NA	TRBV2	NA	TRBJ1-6	CASSEWGDAGEGSPLHF	TGTGCCAGCAGTGAATGGGGTGATGCCGGGGAAGGGTCACCCCTCCACTTT
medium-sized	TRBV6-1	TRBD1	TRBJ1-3	CASSAQGPTLAGNTIYF	TGTGCCAGCAGTGCACAGGGGCCCACTCTAGCTGGAAACACCATATATTTT
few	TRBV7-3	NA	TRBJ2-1	CASSLNRGRMNEQFF	TGTGCCAGCAGCTTAAATAGGGGAAGGATGAATGAGCAGTTCTTC
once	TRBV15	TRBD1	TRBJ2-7	CATSPGGQGAYEQYF	TGTGCCACCAGCCCCGGGGGACAGGGGGCGTACGAGCAGTACTTC
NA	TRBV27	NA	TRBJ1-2	CASSFGSGVGYTF	TGTGCCAGCAGTTTCGGCAGCGGGGTTGGCTACACCTTC
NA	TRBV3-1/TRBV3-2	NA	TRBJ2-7	CASSHGDIYEQYF	TGTGCCAGCAGCCACGGGGACATCTACGAGCAGTACTTC
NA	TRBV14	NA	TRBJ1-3	CASSAGTRSGNTIYF	TGTGCCAGCAGCGCGGGGACCCGCTCTGGAAACACCATATATTTT
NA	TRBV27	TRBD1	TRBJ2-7	CASGSPDRAYEQYF	TGTGCCAGCGGGTCTCCGGACAGGGCCTACGAGCAGTACTTC
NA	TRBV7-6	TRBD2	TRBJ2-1	CASSFQDGGWYEQFF	TGTGCCAGCAGCTTTCAGGACGGGGGGTGGTATGAGCAGTTCTTC
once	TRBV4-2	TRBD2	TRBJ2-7	CASRPPGGAGEQYF	TGTGCCAGCCGCCCCCCGGGGGGGGCCGGCGAGCAGTACTTC
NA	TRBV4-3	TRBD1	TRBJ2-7	CASSQDSGTAYEQYF	TGCGCCAGCAGCCAAGACTCCGGGACAGCATACGAGCAGTACTTC
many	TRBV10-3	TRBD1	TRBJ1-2	CASRLGQDYTF	TGTGCCAGTCGCCTGGGACAGGACTACACCTTC
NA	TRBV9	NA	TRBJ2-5	CASSVMAEETQYF	TGTGCCAGCAGCGTCATGGCAGAAGAGACCCAGTACTTC
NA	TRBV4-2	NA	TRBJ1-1	CASSVSGVTEAFF	TGTGCCAGCAGCGTCTCAGGGGTTACTGAAGCTTTCTTT
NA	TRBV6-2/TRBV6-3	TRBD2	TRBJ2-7	CASSYYIGGSSSSNYEQYF	TGTGCCAGCAGTTACTACATAGGCGGGAGTTCCTCAAGTAATTACGAGCAGTACTTC
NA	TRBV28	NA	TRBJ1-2	CASSLGAPRMGYTF	TGTGCCAGCAGTTTGGGGGCCCCCCGTATGGGCTACACCTTC
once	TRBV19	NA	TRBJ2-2	CASSITQDPNTGELFF	TGTGCCAGTAGTATAACCCAGGATCCGAACACCGGGGAGCTGTTTTTT
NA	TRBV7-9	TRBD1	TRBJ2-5	CASSVRQGAGETQYF	TGTGCCAGCAGCGTAAGACAGGGGGCGGGAGAGACCCAGTACTTC
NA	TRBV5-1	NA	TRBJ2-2	CASSPPPRNTGELFF	TGCGCCAGCAGCCCGCCCCCCAGGAACACCGGGGAGCTGTTTTTT
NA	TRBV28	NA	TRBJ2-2	CASSFAGPNTGELFF	TGTGCCAGCAGTTTTGCAGGGCCGAACACCGGGGAGCTGTTTTTT
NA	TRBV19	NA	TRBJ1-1	CATAMNTEAFF	TGTGCCACCGCGATGAACACTGAAGCTTTCTTT
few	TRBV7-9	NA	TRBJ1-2	CASSLLRGSFDYGYTF	TGTGCCAGCAGCTTATTACGCGGAAGCTTTGACTATGGCTACACCTTC
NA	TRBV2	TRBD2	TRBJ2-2	CASSRSSGGALGTGELFF	TGTGCCAGCAGTCGTTCTAGCGGGGGGGCCTTGGGCACCGGGGAGCTGTTTTTT
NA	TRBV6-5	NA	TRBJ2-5	CASSYDSLPQETQYF	TGTGCCAGCAGTTATGACAGCCTACCTCAAGAGACCCAGTACTTC
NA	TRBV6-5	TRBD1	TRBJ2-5	CASSTQGETQYF	TGTGCCAGCAGTACACAGGGGGAGACCCAGTACTTC
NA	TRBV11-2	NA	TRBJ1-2	CASSPYASNYGYTF	TGTGCCAGCAGCCCCTACGCCTCTAACTATGGCTACACCTTC
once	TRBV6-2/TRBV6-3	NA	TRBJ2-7	CASSYPDISYEQYF	TGTGCCAGCAGTTACCCGGACATCTCCTACGAGCAGTACTTC
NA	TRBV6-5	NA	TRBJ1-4	CASSYSWNGREKLFF	TGTGCCAGCAGTTACTCGTGGAATGGGAGGGAAAAACTGTTTTTT
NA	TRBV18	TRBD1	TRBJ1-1	CASSPLTGGNTEAFF	TGTGCCAGCTCACCACTTACAGGGGGGAACACTGAAGCTTTCTTT
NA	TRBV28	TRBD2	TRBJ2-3	CASSSAGGTDTQYF	TGTGCCAGCAGTTCAGCGGGGGGCACAGATACGCAGTATTTT
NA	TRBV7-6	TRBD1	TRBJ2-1	CASSPDRGNEQFF	TGTGCCAGCAGCCCCGACAGGGGGAATGAGCAGTTCTTC